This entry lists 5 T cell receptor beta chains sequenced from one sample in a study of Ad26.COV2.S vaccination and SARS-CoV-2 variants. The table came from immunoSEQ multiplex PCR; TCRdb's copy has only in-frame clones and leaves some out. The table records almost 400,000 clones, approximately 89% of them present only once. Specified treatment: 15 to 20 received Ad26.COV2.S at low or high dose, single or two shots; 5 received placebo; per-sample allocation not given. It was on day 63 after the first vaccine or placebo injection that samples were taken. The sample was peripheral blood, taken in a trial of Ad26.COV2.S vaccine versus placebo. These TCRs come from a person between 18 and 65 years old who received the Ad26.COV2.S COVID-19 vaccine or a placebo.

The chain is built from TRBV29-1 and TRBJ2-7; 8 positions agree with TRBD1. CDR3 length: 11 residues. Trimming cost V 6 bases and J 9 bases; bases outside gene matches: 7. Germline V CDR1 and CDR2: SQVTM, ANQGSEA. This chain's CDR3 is CSVGQGGRQYF. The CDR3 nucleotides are TGCAGCGTAGGACAGGGCGGACGGCAGTACTTC.

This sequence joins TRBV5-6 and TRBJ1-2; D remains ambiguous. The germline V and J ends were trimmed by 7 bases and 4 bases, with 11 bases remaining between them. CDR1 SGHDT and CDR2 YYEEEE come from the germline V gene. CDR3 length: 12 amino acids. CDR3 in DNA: TGTGCCAGCCAGTCAGACCTCTATGGCTACACCTTC. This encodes CASQSDLYGYTF.

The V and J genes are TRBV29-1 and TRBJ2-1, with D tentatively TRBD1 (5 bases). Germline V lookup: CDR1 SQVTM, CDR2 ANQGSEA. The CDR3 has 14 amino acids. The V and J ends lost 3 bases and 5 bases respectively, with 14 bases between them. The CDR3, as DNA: TGCAGCGTTGATCGGGCAGGACAACACAATGAGCAGTTCTTC. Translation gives CSVDRAGQHNEQFF.

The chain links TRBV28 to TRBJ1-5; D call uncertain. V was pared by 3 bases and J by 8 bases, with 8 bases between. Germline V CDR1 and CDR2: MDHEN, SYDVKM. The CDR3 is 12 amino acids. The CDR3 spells CASSFGREPQHF. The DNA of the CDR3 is TGTGCCAGCAGTTTTGGCCGTGAGCCCCAGCATTTT.

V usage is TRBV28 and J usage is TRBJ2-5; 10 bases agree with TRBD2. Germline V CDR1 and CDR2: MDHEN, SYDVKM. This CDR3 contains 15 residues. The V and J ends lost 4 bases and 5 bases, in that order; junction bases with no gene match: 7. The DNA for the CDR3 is TGTGCCAGCAGTTCCCTAGCGGGAGAAGGGGAGACCCAGTACTTC. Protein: CASSSLAGEGETQYF.